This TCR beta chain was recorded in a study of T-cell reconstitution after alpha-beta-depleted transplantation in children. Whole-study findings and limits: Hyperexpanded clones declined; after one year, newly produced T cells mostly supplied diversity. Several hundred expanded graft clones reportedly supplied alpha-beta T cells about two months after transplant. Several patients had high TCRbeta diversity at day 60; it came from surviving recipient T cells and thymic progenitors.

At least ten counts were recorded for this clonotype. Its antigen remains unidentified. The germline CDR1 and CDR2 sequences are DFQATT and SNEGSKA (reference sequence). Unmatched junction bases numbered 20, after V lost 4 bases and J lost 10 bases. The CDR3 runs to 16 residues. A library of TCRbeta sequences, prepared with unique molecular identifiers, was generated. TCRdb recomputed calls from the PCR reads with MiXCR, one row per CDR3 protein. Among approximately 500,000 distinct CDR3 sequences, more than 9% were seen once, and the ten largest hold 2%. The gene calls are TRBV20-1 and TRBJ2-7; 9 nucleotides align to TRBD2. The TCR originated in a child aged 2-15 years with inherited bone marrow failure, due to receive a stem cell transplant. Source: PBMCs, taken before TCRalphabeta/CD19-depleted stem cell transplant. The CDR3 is CSATPGLAVSWSPQYF. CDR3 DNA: TGCAGTGCTACCCCGGGACTAGCTGTAAGTTGGTCCCCCCAGTACTTC.